This T cell receptor beta chain was retrieved from a study of T cell responses to AZD1222 COVID-19 vaccine. About this clone: Its antigen is undetermined.

Profiled with immunoSEQ multiplex PCR; TCRdb holds only in-frame clones, not every one. The table includes under 200,000 clones, under 95% detected once. Study-level findings and limits: Recipients of AZD1222 seropositive at baseline numbered only 5 to 7.

The sequence came from an adult in good health. The specimen comprised peripheral blood, sampled on day 0 of AZD1222 vaccination.

The CDR3 loop is CASSPTGRVNTGELFF. In DNA form, the CDR3 reads TGTGCCAGCAGCCCGACTGGGCGTGTTAACACCGGGGAGCTGTTTTTT. The chain couples TRBV7-2 to TRBJ2-2; D gene unclear. The CDR3 is 16 residues long. Trimming stripped 5 bases from V and 2 bases from J, with 15 bases between. Germline lookup yields CDR1 SGHTA and CDR2 FQGNSA.